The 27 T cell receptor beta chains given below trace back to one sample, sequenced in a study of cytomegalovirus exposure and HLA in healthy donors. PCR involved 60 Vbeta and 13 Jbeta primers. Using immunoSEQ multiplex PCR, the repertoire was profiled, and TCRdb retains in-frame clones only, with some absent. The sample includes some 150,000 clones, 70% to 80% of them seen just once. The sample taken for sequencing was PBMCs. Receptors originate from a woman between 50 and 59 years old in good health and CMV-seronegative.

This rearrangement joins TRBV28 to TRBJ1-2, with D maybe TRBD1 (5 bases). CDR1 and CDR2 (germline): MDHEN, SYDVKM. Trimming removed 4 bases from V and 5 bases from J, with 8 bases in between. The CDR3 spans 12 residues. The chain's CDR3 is CASSWGEYGYTF. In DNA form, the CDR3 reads TGTGCCAGCAGTTGGGGGGAGTATGGCTACACCTTC.

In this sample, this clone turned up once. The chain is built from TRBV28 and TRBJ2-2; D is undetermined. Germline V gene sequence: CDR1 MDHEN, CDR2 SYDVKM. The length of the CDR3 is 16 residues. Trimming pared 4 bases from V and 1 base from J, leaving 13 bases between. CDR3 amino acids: CASSSGGFLNTGELFF. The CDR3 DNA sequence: TGTGCCAGCAGTTCGGGTGGCTTTTTGAACACCGGGGAGCTGTTTTTT.

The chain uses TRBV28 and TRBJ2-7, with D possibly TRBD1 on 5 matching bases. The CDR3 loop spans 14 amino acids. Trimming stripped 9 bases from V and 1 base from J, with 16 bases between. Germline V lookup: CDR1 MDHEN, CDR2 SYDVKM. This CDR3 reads CASGTQGRSYEQYF. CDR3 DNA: TGTGCCAGTGGAACGCAGGGTCGGTCCTACGAGCAGTACTTC. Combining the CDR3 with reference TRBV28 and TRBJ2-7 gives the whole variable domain DVKVTQSSRYLVKRTGEKVFLECVQDMDHENMFWYRQDPGLGLRLIYFSYDVKMKEKGDIPEGYSVSREKKERFSLILESASTNQTSMYLCASGTQGRSYEQYFGPGTRLTVT.

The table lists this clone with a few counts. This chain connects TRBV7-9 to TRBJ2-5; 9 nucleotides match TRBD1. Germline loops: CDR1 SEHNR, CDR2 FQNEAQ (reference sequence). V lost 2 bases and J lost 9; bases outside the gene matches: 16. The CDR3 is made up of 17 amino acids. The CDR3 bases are TGTGCCAGCAGCTTATCCCGGGCCGGGACAGGGCCCGGGGCCCAGTACTTC. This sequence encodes CASSLSRAGTGPGAQYF.

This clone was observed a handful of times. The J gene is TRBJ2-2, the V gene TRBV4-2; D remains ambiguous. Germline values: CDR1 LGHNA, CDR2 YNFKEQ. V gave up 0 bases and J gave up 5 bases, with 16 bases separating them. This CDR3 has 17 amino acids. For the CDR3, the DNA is TGTGCCAGCAGCCAAGATCGCGTCGGTCAAGTAACCGGGGAGCTGTTTTTT. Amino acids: CASSQDRVGQVTGELFF.

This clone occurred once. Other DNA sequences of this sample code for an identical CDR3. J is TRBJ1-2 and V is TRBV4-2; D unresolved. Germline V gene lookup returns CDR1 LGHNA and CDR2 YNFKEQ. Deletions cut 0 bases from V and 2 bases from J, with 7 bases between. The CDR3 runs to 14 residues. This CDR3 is CASSQDNGNYGYTF. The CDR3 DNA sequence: TGTGCCAGCAGCCAAGATAACGGGAACTATGGCTACACCTTC.

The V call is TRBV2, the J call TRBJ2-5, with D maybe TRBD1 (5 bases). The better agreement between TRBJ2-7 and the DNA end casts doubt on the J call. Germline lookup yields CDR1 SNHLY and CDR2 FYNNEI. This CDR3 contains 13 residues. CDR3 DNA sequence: TGTGCCAGCAGTGAGCAGGGTACCTACGAGCAGTACTTC. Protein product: CASSEQGTYEQYF.

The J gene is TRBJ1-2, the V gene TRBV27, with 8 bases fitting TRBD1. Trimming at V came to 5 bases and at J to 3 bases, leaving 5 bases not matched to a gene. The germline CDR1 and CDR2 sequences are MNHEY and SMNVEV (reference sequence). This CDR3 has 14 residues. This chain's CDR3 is CASSRQGIDYGYTF. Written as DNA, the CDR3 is TGTGCCAGCAGTCGACAGGGGATCGACTATGGCTACACCTTC.

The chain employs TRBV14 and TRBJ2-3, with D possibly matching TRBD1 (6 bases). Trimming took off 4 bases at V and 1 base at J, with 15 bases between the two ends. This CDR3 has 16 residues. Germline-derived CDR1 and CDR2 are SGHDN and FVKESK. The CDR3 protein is CASSLYRALGTDTQYF. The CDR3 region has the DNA TGTGCCAGCAGCCTCTACAGGGCGTTAGGCACAGATACGCAGTATTTT.

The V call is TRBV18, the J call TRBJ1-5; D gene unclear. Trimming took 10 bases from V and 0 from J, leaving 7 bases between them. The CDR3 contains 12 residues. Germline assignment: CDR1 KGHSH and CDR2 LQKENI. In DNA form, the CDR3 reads TGTGCCACCCGAGATAGCAATCAGCCCCAGCATTTT. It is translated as CATRDSNQPQHF.

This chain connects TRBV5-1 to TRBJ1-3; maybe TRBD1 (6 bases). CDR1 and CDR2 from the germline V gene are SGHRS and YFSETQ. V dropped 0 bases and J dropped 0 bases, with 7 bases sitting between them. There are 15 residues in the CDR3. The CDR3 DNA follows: TGCGCCAGCAGCTTGGGGGGGCCCTCTGGAAACACCATATATTTT. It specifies CASSLGGPSGNTIYF.

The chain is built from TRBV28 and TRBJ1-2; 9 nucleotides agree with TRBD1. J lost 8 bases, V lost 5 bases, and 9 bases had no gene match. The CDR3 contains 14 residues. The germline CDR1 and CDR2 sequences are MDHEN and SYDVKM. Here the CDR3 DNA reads TGTGCCAGCAGTGAAGACAGGGGGTATGTGGGCTACACCTTC. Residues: CASSEDRGYVGYTF.

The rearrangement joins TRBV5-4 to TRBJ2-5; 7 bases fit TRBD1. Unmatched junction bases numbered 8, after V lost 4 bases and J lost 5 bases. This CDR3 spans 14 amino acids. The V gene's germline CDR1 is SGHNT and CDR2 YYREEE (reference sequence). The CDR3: CASSGRDSRETQYF. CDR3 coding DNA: TGTGCCAGCAGCGGCCGGGACAGTCGGGAGACCCAGTACTTC.

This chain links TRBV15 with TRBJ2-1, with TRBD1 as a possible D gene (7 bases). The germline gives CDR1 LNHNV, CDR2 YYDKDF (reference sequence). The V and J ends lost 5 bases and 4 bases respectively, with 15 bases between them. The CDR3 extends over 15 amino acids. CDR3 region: CATSPGGTEYNEQFF. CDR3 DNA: TGTGCCACCAGCCCAGGGGGGACAGAATACAATGAGCAGTTCTTC.

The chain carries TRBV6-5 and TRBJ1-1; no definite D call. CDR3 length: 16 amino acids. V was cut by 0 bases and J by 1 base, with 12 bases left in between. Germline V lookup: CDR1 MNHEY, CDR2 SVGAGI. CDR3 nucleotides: TGTGCCAGCAGTTACTCTTCCTCCTCGGGGAACACTGAAGCTTTCTTT. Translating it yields CASSYSSSSGNTEAFF.

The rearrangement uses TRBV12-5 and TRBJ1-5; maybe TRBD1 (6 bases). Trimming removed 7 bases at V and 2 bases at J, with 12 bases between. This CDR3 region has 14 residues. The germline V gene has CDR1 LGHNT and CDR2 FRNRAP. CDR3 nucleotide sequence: TGTGCTAGTGTTCCGGCAGGGGGCAATCAGCCCCAGCATTTT. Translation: CASVPAGGNQPQHF. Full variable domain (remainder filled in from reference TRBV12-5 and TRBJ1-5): DARVTQTPRHKVTEMGQEVTMRCQPILGHNTVFWYRQTMMQGLELLAYFRNRAPLDDSGMPKDRFSAEMPDATLATLKIQPSEPRDSAVYFCASVPAGGNQPQHFGDGTRLSIL.

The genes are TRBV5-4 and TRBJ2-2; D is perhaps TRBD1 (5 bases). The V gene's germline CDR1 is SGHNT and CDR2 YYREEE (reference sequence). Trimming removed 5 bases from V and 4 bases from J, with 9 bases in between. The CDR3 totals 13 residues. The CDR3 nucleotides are TGTGCCAGCAGGGGGCCGTCCACCGGGGAGCTGTTTTTT. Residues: CASRGPSTGELFF.

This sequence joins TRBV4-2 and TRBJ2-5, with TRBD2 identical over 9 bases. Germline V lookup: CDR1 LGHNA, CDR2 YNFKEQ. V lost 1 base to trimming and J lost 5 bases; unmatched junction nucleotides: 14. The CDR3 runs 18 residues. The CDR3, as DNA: TGTGCCAGCAGCCAAGCGACGACTAGCGGCGGTGGGGGGGAGACCCAGTACTTC. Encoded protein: CASSQATTSGGGGETQYF.

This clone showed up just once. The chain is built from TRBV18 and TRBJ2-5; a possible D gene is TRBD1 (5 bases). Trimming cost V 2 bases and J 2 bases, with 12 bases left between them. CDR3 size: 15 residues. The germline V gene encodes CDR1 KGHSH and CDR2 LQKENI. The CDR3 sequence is CASSPDVGVQETQYF. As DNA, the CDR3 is TGTGCCAGCTCACCAGATGTAGGGGTACAAGAGACCCAGTACTTC.

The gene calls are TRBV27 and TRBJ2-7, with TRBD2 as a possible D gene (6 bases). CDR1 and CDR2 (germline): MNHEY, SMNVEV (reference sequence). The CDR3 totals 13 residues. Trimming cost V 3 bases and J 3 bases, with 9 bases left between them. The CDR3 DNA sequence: TGTGCCAGCAGTTTTGTGGGAGGCTACGAGCAGTACTTC. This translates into CASSFVGGYEQYF.

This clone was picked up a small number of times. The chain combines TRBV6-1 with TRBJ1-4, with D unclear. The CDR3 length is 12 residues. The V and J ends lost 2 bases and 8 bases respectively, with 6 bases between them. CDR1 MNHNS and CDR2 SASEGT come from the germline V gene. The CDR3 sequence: CASSESGEKLFF. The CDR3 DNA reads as TGTGCCAGCAGTGAATCTGGCGAAAAACTGTTTTTT.

CDR3 coding DNA: TGTGCCACCAGCAACCGGGGGGCCGAAACCGGGGAGCTGTTTTTT. Its protein is CATSNRGAETGELFF. The chain has TRBV15 and TRBJ2-2; possible D gene TRBD2, 7 bases. The CDR3 loop spans 15 amino acids. From germline, CDR1 is LNHNV and CDR2 YYDKDF (reference sequence). The germline V and J ends were trimmed by 4 bases and 5 bases, with 14 bases remaining between them.

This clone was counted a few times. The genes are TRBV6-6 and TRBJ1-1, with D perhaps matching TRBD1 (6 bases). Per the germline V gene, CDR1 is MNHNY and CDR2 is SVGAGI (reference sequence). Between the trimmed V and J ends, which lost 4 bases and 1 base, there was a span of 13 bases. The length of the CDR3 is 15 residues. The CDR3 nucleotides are TGTGCCAGCAGTTCTCCCGGGACAACGAACACTGAAGCTTTCTTT. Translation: CASSSPGTTNTEAFF.

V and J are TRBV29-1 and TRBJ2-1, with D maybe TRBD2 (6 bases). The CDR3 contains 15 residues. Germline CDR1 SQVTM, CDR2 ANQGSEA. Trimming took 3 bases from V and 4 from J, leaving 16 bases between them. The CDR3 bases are TGCAGCGTTGAGGGGGGAGGCAGAAGGTACAATGAGCAGTTCTTC. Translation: CSVEGGGRRYNEQFF.

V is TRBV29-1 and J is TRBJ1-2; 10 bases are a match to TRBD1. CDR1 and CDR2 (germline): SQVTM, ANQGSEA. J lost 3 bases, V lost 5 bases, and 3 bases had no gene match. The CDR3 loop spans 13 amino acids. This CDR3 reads CSVRDRGDYGYTF. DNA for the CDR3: TGCAGCGTTCGGGACAGGGGAGACTATGGCTACACCTTC.

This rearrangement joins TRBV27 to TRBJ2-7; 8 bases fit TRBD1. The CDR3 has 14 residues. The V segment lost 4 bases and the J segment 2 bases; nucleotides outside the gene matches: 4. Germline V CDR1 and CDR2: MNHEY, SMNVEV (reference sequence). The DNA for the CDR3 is TGTGCCAGCAGTTATGACAGGGGCCCCTACGAGCAGTACTTC. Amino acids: CASSYDRGPYEQYF.

The CDR3 loop is CASSDRDSGNTIYF. The DNA of the CDR3 is TGTGCCAGCAGCGACAGGGACTCTGGAAACACCATATATTTT. The chain has TRBV2 and TRBJ1-3; TRBD1 aligns across 7 bases. This CDR3 is 14 amino acids long. Germline CDR1 and CDR2: SNHLY and FYNNEI. Germline trimming cut 6 bases from V and 0 bases from J; bases unmatched to any gene: 2.